Listed here are 10 T cell receptor beta chains from one sample, sequenced in a study of T cell responses to AZD1222 COVID-19 vaccine. Generated by immunoSEQ multiplex PCR, the TCRdb table keeps only in-frame clones and is missing some. Of roughly 100,000 clones in the sample, 88% are singletons; the top ten hold 2.5%. This specimen consisted of peripheral blood, obtained on day 0 of AZD1222 vaccination. The receptors come from an adult in good health.

The J gene is TRBJ2-5, the V gene TRBV6-2 or TRBV6-3, with D uncertain. The length of the CDR3 is 12 residues. V was shortened by 5 bases and J by 4 bases, with 8 bases between the two germline ends. Per germline, CDR1 MNHEY and CDR2 SVGEGT. CDR3 in DNA: TGTGCCAGCAGTCCCGTCTCAGAGACCCAGTACTTC. Its protein product is CASSPVSETQYF.

V usage is TRBV2 and J usage is TRBJ2-2, with TRBD1 matching 8 bases. Germline values: CDR1 SNHLY, CDR2 FYNNEI. The CDR3 totals 13 residues. The trim removed 8 bases at V and 7 bases at J, leaving 6 bases unmatched. CDR3 loop: CASLGQGVGELFF. As DNA, the CDR3 is TGTGCCAGCTTAGGACAGGGAGTCGGGGAGCTGTTTTTT.

The table lists this clone with a count of one. The chain employs TRBV2 and TRBJ2-2; TRBD2 aligns across 10 bases. V trimming: 5 bases; J trimming: 6 bases; junction bases outside the gene matches: 21. The CDR3 contains 20 residues. In germline, CDR1 is SNHLY, CDR2 FYNNEI. Here the CDR3 reads CASSSSGGLAGEFRSGELFF. Here the CDR3 DNA reads TGTGCCAGCAGTTCCTCCGGAGGGCTAGCGGGAGAGTTTCGATCCGGGGAGCTGTTTTTT. The full variable domain, its missing parts supplied by reference TRBV2 and TRBJ2-2, is EPEVTQTPSHQVTQMGQEVILRCVPISNHLYFYWYRQILGQKVEFLVSFYNNEISEKSEIFDDQFSVERPDGSNFTLKIRSTKLEDSAMYFCASSSSGGLAGEFRSGELFFGEGSRLTVL.

The chain employs TRBV18 and TRBJ1-2; D is undetermined. The V and J ends lost 3 bases and 3 bases respectively, with 11 bases between them. CDR1 and CDR2 from the germline V gene are KGHSH and LQKENI. The CDR3 is made up of 14 amino acids. Written as DNA, the CDR3 is TGTGCCAGCTCACCCAGCGGCGGCCACTATGGCTACACCTTC. Protein product: CASSPSGGHYGYTF.

This clone appeared a few times. This chain joins TRBV2 and TRBJ1-2, with D possibly matching TRBD1 (6 bases). The germline gives CDR1 SNHLY, CDR2 FYNNEI. The ends were cut back, 8 bases at V and 8 bases at J, with 15 bases in the middle. The CDR3 sequence is 12 residues long. The DNA of the CDR3 is TGTGCCAGCGAGGGGGGGCGCAGGGGCTACACCTTC. Translation: CASEGGRRGYTF. Full variable domain (rest looked up from reference TRBV2 and TRBJ1-2): EPEVTQTPSHQVTQMGQEVILRCVPISNHLYFYWYRQILGQKVEFLVSFYNNEISEKSEIFDDQFSVERPDGSNFTLKIRSTKLEDSAMYFCASEGGRRGYTFGSGTRLTVV.

The V and J genes are TRBV28 and TRBJ2-7, with D possibly matching TRBD2 (6 bases). V was shortened by 6 bases and J by 2 bases, with 17 bases between the two germline ends. CDR1 is MDHEN, CDR2 SYDVKM, per germline. The CDR3 spans 15 residues. The CDR3 loop is CASSLRGTLTYEQYF. In DNA form, the CDR3 reads TGTGCCAGCAGCCTCAGAGGGACTTTAACCTACGAGCAGTACTTC.

This clone was observed once. Here the CDR3 reads CSASSGRRGDEQFF. The CDR3 coding sequence is TGCAGTGCCAGTAGCGGGAGAAGGGGGGATGAGCAGTTCTTC. The chain combines TRBV20-1 with TRBJ2-1, with 9 nucleotides matching TRBD2. This CDR3 spans 14 amino acids. V shed 6 bases and J 8 bases; nucleotides not matched to a gene: 11. Germline CDR1 DFQATT, CDR2 SNEGSKA (reference sequence).

The rearrangement links TRBV5-1 to TRBJ1-1, with 9 positions matching TRBD1. J gave up 4 bases and V 7 bases, and 11 bases lay outside the gene matches. The germline V gene encodes CDR1 SGHRS and CDR2 YFSETQ. The CDR3 spans 15 residues. The CDR3 reads CASSKQGALGTEAFF. DNA of the CDR3: TGCGCCAGCTCGAAACAGGGGGCTTTGGGCACTGAAGCTTTCTTT.

The chain carries TRBV27 and TRBJ1-3, with D possibly matching TRBD1 (5 bases). This CDR3 region has 14 residues. The V gene's germline CDR1 is MNHEY and CDR2 SMNVEV (reference sequence). The V end was cut by 2 bases, the J end by 2 bases, with 7 bases between. The CDR3 reads CASSLTGTGNTIYF. The CDR3 region has the DNA TGTGCCAGCAGTTTAACAGGAACTGGAAACACCATATATTTT.

The chain combines TRBV6-5 with TRBJ2-7; D is uncertain. The CDR3 spans 12 residues. Germline V lookup: CDR1 MNHEY, CDR2 SVGAGI. V was pared by 6 bases and J by 0 bases, with 6 bases between. CDR3 loop: CASRAFSYEQYF. The CDR3 DNA sequence: TGTGCCAGCAGGGCCTTCTCCTACGAGCAGTACTTC.